The rows below give T cell receptor beta chains drawn from one sample of a study of metastatic and nonmetastatic thyroid tumors. TCRdb ran MiXCR on the PCR reads. In the table there are roughly 40,000 clones, approximately 24% of which are singletons. The sequenced sample was tumor tissue. The receptors here all came from a female donor with papillary thyroid cancer or a benign thyroid nodule (not recorded which). Some clones in this sample may be carry-over from other donors' samples. CDR3s include the opening cysteine and the closing phenylalanine or tryptophan. A D gene is named only where the DNA matches it firmly. Expanded clones get a size class; other rows say once, few or many, or leave the size out.

D gene: -
clone size: many
J gene: TRBJ2-5
V gene: TRBV7-8
CDR3 protein: CASSLSTFGETQYF
CDR3 DNA: TGTGCCAGCAGCTTATCGACCTTCGGGGAGACCCAGTACTTC

D gene: -
clone size: few
J gene: TRBJ1-2
V gene: TRBV28
CDR3 protein: CASGPATYGYTF
CDR3 DNA: TGTGCCAGCGGGCCAGCTACCTATGGCTACACCTTC

D gene: TRBD1
clone size: once
J gene: TRBJ1-6
V gene: TRBV20-1
CDR3 protein: CSAGIYGQDGSIPYNSPLHF
CDR3 DNA: TGCAGTGCTGGAATTTATGGACAGGACGGATCGATACCTTATAATTCACCCCTCCACTTT

D gene: TRBD1
clone size: few
J gene: TRBJ2-7
V gene: TRBV24-1
CDR3 protein: CATSETDRAEQYF
CDR3 DNA: TGTGCCACCAGTGAAACCGACAGGGCCGAGCAGTACTTC

D gene: -
clone size: -
J gene: TRBJ2-1
V gene: TRBV10-1
CDR3 protein: CASSGPGLRGGNEQFF
CDR3 DNA: TGCGCCAGCAGTGGGCCGGGACTCCGGGGAGGCAATGAGCAGTTCTTC

D gene: -
clone size: many
J gene: TRBJ2-2
V gene: TRBV7-2
CDR3 protein: CASSLTAGTGELFF
CDR3 DNA: TGTGCCAGCAGCTTAACGGCAGGGACCGGGGAGCTGTTTTTT

D gene: -
clone size: -
J gene: TRBJ2-7
V gene: TRBV20-1
CDR3 protein: CSARVPTYEQYF
CDR3 DNA: TGCAGTGCTAGAGTCCCTACCTACGAGCAGTACTTC

D gene: -
clone size: many
J gene: TRBJ2-4
V gene: TRBV6-1
CDR3 protein: CASSESAAWIQYF
CDR3 DNA: TGTGCCAGCAGTGAATCGGCAGCTTGGATTCAGTACTTC

D gene: TRBD2
clone size: once
J gene: TRBJ2-1
V gene: TRBV20-1
CDR3 protein: CSATAGGLGNEQFF
CDR3 DNA: TGCAGTGCGACAGCGGGAGGGCTGGGAAATGAGCAGTTCTTC

D gene: TRBD1
clone size: few
J gene: TRBJ2-5
V gene: TRBV12-3/TRBV12-4
CDR3 protein: CASSSRDRGTETQYF
CDR3 DNA: TGTGCCAGCAGTTCCCGGGACAGGGGGACGGAGACCCAGTACTTC

D gene: -
clone size: -
J gene: TRBJ1-3
V gene: TRBV6-1
CDR3 protein: CASSLASQLLSGNTIYF
CDR3 DNA: TGTGCCAGCAGTCTCGCCAGCCAACTGTTGTCTGGAAACACCATATATTTT

D gene: TRBD2
clone size: -
J gene: TRBJ2-7
V gene: TRBV9
CDR3 protein: CASSVGLAGIYEQYF
CDR3 DNA: TGTGCCAGCAGCGTAGGGTTAGCGGGAATCTACGAGCAGTACTTC